Below are 24 T cell receptor beta chains sequenced from a single sample in a study of shared T cell receptors in the human thymus (dated by TCRdb to the early 2020s). Library preparation employed the immunoSEQ multiplex PCR assay. TCRdb holds this immuneACCESS table with in-frame rearrangements only. Some clones are missing; in checked studies, unresolved V genes explain under half, and the rest has no known cause. This sample gives roughly 710,000 clones in total; approximately 83% of them show up just once. The top ten clones comprise more than 0.01% of the sample. In addition, the sample was reused for a study of human thymus T cells.

Material: thymocytes. These receptor sequences come from a girl under two years old with a congenital heart defect. Donor details come from another sample of the same person, matched by shared clones.

The chain employs TRBV11-2 and TRBJ2-1; tentatively, D is TRBD2 (6 bases). Trimming removed 4 bases at V and 5 bases at J, with 27 bases between. The CDR3 sequence is 19 residues long. Germline-derived CDR1 and CDR2 are SGHAT and FQNNGV. CDR3 protein: CASSSTASEDLRRDNEQFF. DNA for the CDR3: TGTGCCAGCAGCTCCACCGCTAGCGAGGACCTGCGGCGGGACAATGAGCAGTTCTTC.

The rearrangement links TRBV7-8 to TRBJ2-3; tentative D call: TRBD2 (6 bases). The CDR3 length is 15 residues. Germline lookup yields CDR1 SGHVS and CDR2 FQNEAQ. V was trimmed by 5 bases and J by 3 bases, leaving 15 bases between them. The CDR3 region has the DNA TGTGCCAGCAGCCCAGAGACTAGGTGGACAGATACGCAGTATTTT. This sequence encodes CASSPETRWTDTQYF.

The chain joins TRBV9 to TRBJ2-1; TRBD1 matches 7 bases. The CDR3 has 15 amino acids. Germline lookup yields CDR1 SGDLS and CDR2 YYNGEE. V lost 2 bases, J lost 8 bases, and 10 bases stayed unmatched. The CDR3 nucleotides read TGTGCCAGCAGCGTCCGCCCCTCGCAGGGGGATGAGCAGTTCTTC. It yields the protein CASSVRPSQGDEQFF.

The rearrangement uses TRBV5-1 and TRBJ1-2; the D gene is possibly TRBD1 (6 bases). This CDR3 is built from 17 residues. V lost 2 bases to trimming and J lost 6 bases, with 23 bases between them. From germline, CDR1 is SGHRS and CDR2 YFSETQ. In DNA form, the CDR3 reads TGCGCCAGCAGCTTACCGACAGGCGGATTAGGGGTCGATGGCTACACCTTC. Protein product: CASSLPTGGLGVDGYTF.

V gene TRBV15 combines with J gene TRBJ2-7, with TRBD1 identical over 8 bases. The germline gives CDR1 LNHNV, CDR2 YYDKDF (reference sequence). J gave up 4 bases and V 0 bases, and 5 bases lay outside the gene matches. The CDR3 consists of 15 residues. This CDR3 reads CATSRDGQGSYEQYF. The CDR3 bases are TGTGCCACCAGCAGAGATGGACAGGGTAGTTACGAGCAGTACTTC.

The chain is built from TRBV9 and TRBJ1-3; possible D gene TRBD1, 6 bases. Germline lookup yields CDR1 SGDLS and CDR2 YYNGEE. The CDR3 contains 16 residues. V lost 4 bases and J 0 bases, leaving 14 bases between the germline ends. Written as DNA, the CDR3 is TGTGCCAGCAGCCCTGGGACACCTCGCTCTGGAAACACCATATATTTT. This encodes CASSPGTPRSGNTIYF. Combining the CDR3 with reference TRBV9 and TRBJ1-3 gives the whole variable domain DSGVTQTPKHLITATGQRVTLRCSPRSGDLSVYWYQQSLDQGLQFLIQYYNGEERAKGNILERFSAQQFPDLHSELNLSSLELGDSALYFCASSPGTPRSGNTIYFGEGSWLTVV.

This chain connects TRBV29-1 to TRBJ1-1; 9 bases are shared with TRBD1. The V gene's germline CDR1 is SQVTM and CDR2 ANQGSEA. This CDR3 is built from 10 residues. J was trimmed by 10 bases and V by 7 bases; bases with no gene match: 4. The CDR3 sequence is CSATDRGAFF. As DNA, the CDR3 is TGCAGCGCTACGGACAGGGGAGCTTTCTTT.

V gene TRBV28 combines with J gene TRBJ1-2, with 8 positions matching TRBD1. The germline V gene encodes CDR1 MDHEN and CDR2 SYDVKM. The CDR3 has 15 amino acids. The J segment lost 6 bases and the V segment lost 2 bases, leaving 8 bases of the junction unmatched. CDR3 in DNA: TGTGCCAGCAGTTTACAGTCGGCAGGGGGCCATGGCTACACCTTC. The encoded protein is CASSLQSAGGHGYTF.

The V and J genes are TRBV14 and TRBJ2-7; tentative D call: TRBD1 (6 bases). V shed 3 bases and J shed 6 bases, with 18 bases lying between them. The length of the CDR3 is 15 residues. CDR1 and CDR2 from the germline V gene are SGHDN and FVKESK. The CDR3 sequence: CASSHHRAFLGEQYF. CDR3 nucleotide sequence: TGTGCCAGCAGCCATCACAGGGCGTTCCTTGGCGAGCAGTACTTC.

The V gene is TRBV7-2, the J gene TRBJ2-2, with D perhaps TRBD2 (6 bases). This CDR3 spans 16 amino acids. The V gene lost 1 base and the J gene lost 4 bases, with 13 bases spanning the gap. From germline, CDR1 is SGHTA and CDR2 FQGNSA. Here the CDR3 reads CASSLEGGTLTGELFF. In DNA form, the CDR3 reads TGTGCCAGCAGCTTAGAAGGCGGGACCCTCACCGGGGAGCTGTTTTTT.

This rearrangement joins TRBV6-1 to TRBJ1-2; TRBD1 aligns across 10 bases. Losses at the gene ends were 3 bases for V and 6 bases for J; bases not matched to a gene: 4. This CDR3 comprises 14 residues. Germline CDR1 reads MNHNS; CDR2 reads SASEGT. CDR3 bases: TGTGCCAGCAGTGATCGAGGGACAGGGGATGGCTACACCTTC. Its protein product is CASSDRGTGDGYTF.

The chain couples TRBV14 to TRBJ2-1, with a tentative D call TRBD2 (7 bases). Germline V gene lookup returns CDR1 SGHDN and CDR2 FVKESK. V shed 4 bases and J shed 5 bases, with 18 bases lying between them. The CDR3 is made up of 16 amino acids. The CDR3 sequence is CASSRGGGHYHNEQFF. DNA of the CDR3: TGTGCCAGCAGCCGAGGGGGGGGCCATTACCACAATGAGCAGTTCTTC.

The V and J genes are TRBV6-6 and TRBJ1-2, with 7 bases lining up with TRBD1. The CDR3 is 15 amino acids. The V segment lost 6 bases and the J segment 0 bases; nucleotides outside the gene matches: 7. CDR1 MNHNY and CDR2 SVGAGI come from the germline V gene (reference sequence). CDR3 sequence reads: CASRVGDRANYGYTF. The CDR3 nucleotides are TGTGCCAGCAGAGTAGGAGACAGGGCTAACTATGGCTACACCTTC.

The V gene is TRBV7-2, the J gene TRBJ1-2; TRBD1 might be the D (5 bases). Germline V gives CDR1 SGHTA, CDR2 FQGNSA. The CDR3 contains 15 residues. V was shortened by 5 bases and J by 6 bases, with 19 bases between the two germline ends. This chain's CDR3 is CASSVLPGPGDGYTF. For the CDR3, the DNA is TGTGCCAGCAGCGTCCTTCCAGGGCCTGGGGATGGCTACACCTTC.

The V and J genes are TRBV19 and TRBJ2-5, with 7 nucleotides matching TRBD2. The CDR3 totals 14 residues. V lost 6 bases, J lost 1 base, and 5 bases stayed unmatched. Per the germline V gene, CDR1 is LNHDA and CDR2 is SQIVND (reference sequence). As DNA, the CDR3 is TGTGCCAGTAGCCCCCCGGGGGGCCAAGAGACCCAGTACTTC. Protein sequence: CASSPPGGQETQYF.

This clone occurred a few times. The J gene is TRBJ2-1, the V gene TRBV7-9; 13 bases map to TRBD2. V was pared by 3 bases and J by 7 bases, with 3 bases of the junction left unmatched. The CDR3 loop spans 15 amino acids. Germline CDR1 and CDR2: SEHNR and FQNEAQ (reference sequence). In nucleotides, the CDR3 is TGTGCCAGCAGCTTGGAACTAGCGGGGGGGAATGAGCAGTTCTTC. It yields the protein CASSLELAGGNEQFF.

This chain joins TRBV9 and TRBJ1-1, with D hard to call. The CDR3 covers 16 residues. Trimming took 2 bases from V and 3 from J, leaving 17 bases between them. Germline CDR1 is SGDLS and CDR2 is YYNGEE. The CDR3 sequence is CASSVEATAPHTEAFF. The CDR3 region has the DNA TGTGCCAGCAGCGTTGAGGCTACCGCACCTCACACTGAAGCTTTCTTT.

This clone was seen a single time. The CDR3 region is CASSFDRGGNQPQHF. CDR3 bases: TGTGCCAGTAGTTTCGACAGGGGTGGCAATCAGCCCCAGCATTTT. This sequence joins TRBV19 and TRBJ1-5; TRBD1 matches 8 bases. V was pared by 5 bases and J by 2 bases, with 5 bases of the junction left unmatched. The CDR3 is made up of 15 amino acids. From germline, CDR1 is LNHDA and CDR2 SQIVND (reference sequence).

The chain has TRBV25-1 and TRBJ2-1, with D tentatively TRBD2 (6 bases). Per the germline V gene, CDR1 is MGHDK and CDR2 is SYGVNS. Trimming pared 4 bases from V and 9 bases from J, leaving 19 bases between. This CDR3 region has 15 residues. The CDR3 DNA sequence: TGTGCCAGCAGTGTAGGAGGGTTCTTGGGGGGTGAGCAGTTCTTC. It yields the protein CASSVGGFLGGEQFF.

V gene TRBV9 combines with J gene TRBJ1-2, with D hard to call. Deletions cut 0 bases from V and 0 bases from J, with 12 bases between. Germline V gene lookup returns CDR1 SGDLS and CDR2 YYNGEE. The CDR3 has 16 amino acids. CDR3 nucleotides: TGTGCCAGCAGCGTAGGCGGCGGACTGACTAACTATGGCTACACCTTC. Translated: CASSVGGGLTNYGYTF.

The chain has TRBV9 and TRBJ1-2; TRBD1 matches at 8 bases. J gave up 0 bases and V 4 bases, and 11 bases lay outside the gene matches. The germline V gene has CDR1 SGDLS and CDR2 YYNGEE. This CDR3 spans 17 amino acids. The CDR3 nucleotides are TGTGCCAGCAGCCCTTTGGGGACAGGATCAGCTAACTATGGCTACACCTTC. Protein sequence: CASSPLGTGSANYGYTF.

This chain links TRBV9 with TRBJ1-6, with 12 bases identical to TRBD1. V trimming: 0 bases; J trimming: 9 bases; junction bases outside the gene matches: 10. The length of the CDR3 is 18 residues. The germline V gene has CDR1 SGDLS and CDR2 YYNGEE. CDR3 sequence: CASSVGFRDRGRGSPLHF. Written as DNA, the CDR3 is TGTGCCAGCAGCGTAGGGTTCCGGGACAGGGGGCGCGGTTCACCCCTCCACTTT.

The CDR3 protein is CASSLREVGIDTQYF. CDR3 DNA: TGTGCCAGCAGCCTCAGGGAGGTTGGAATAGATACGCAGTATTTT. The V call is TRBV7-2, the J call TRBJ2-3, with D perhaps matching TRBD2 (6 bases). V gave up 5 bases and J gave up 5 bases, with 17 bases separating them. The CDR3 is 15 residues long. The V gene's germline CDR1 is SGHTA and CDR2 FQGNSA.

The J gene is TRBJ2-1, the V gene TRBV10-3; a weak D match, TRBD1 (5 bases). The CDR3 is 14 residues long. Germline V gives CDR1 ENHRY, CDR2 SYGVKD. Trimming removed 2 bases at V and 4 bases at J, with 9 bases between. The CDR3 here is CAISERGLYNEQFF. In DNA, the CDR3 is TGTGCCATCAGTGAGAGGGGCCTTTACAATGAGCAGTTCTTC.